This T cell receptor beta chain was sequenced for a study of control samples from healthy donors and cancer patients. Germline CDR1 is SGHKS and CDR2 is YYEKEE (reference sequence). V lost 1 base and J lost 0, with 8 bases in between. The CDR3 runs 16 residues. This table comes from immunoSEQ multiplex PCR, and its TCRdb copy is limited to in-frame clones, with some not included. The table lists approximately 86,000 clones, roughly 93% of them singletons. The source material was blood. The receptor was isolated from a woman in her twenties or thirties in good health. The chain combines TRBV5-5 with TRBJ1-6; D is unclear. This CDR3 reads CASSLQVSSYNSPLHF. DNA of the CDR3: TGTGCCAGCAGCTTGCAAGTGAGCTCCTATAATTCACCCCTCCACTTT.